The rows below give T cell receptor beta chains drawn from one sample of a study of shared clonotypes between healthy human individuals. Measured with immunoSEQ multiplex PCR; TCRdb has only the in-frame clones, and not every one. The sample lists hundreds of thousands of clones, less than 85% occurring once. Specimen: memory CD4+ T cells sorted from blood. These receptors originate from a woman in her 30s in good health. Each CDR3 is given with its conserved first and last residue. The D gene is left open where the match is weak. The size field is filled for only some rows; it gives once, few, many or a size class.

j_gene,abundance,v_gene,d_gene,CDR3aa,CDR3nt
TRBJ2-7,.,TRBV9,.,CASSVERELSYEQYF,TGTGCCAGCAGCGTAGAACGGGAGCTCTCCTACGAGCAGTACTTC
TRBJ2-3,.,TRBV28,.,CASSLWQQGTDTQYF,TGTGCCAGCAGTTTATGGCAACAGGGCACAGATACGCAGTATTTT
TRBJ2-7,.,TRBV7-2,TRBD2,CASSLVGLAGDEQYF,TGTGCCAGCAGCTTAGTAGGCCTAGCGGGAGACGAGCAGTACTTC
TRBJ2-5,.,TRBV2,.,CASSSLLQTRGGETQYF,TGTGCCAGCAGTAGCCTACTCCAAACTAGAGGAGGAGAGACCCAGTACTTC
TRBJ1-4,few,TRBV6-6,.,CASSLGQGSEKLFF,TGTGCCAGCAGTTTGGGGCAGGGAAGTGAAAAACTGTTTTTT
TRBJ1-1,.,TRBV14,.,CASSRVVTEAFF,TGTGCCAGCAGCCGTGTGGTGACTGAAGCTTTCTTT
TRBJ2-1,.,TRBV6-6,.,CASSPVGTNYNEQFF,TGTGCCAGCAGTCCTGTGGGGACCAACTACAATGAGCAGTTCTTC
TRBJ2-1,.,TRBV7-8,TRBD2,CASSGSSGRHKEQFF,TGTGCCAGCAGCGGGTCTAGCGGGAGGCACAAGGAGCAGTTCTTC
TRBJ2-5,few,TRBV29-1,TRBD1,CSVARQGATQYF,TGCAGCGTTGCCCGACAGGGAGCGACCCAGTACTTC
TRBJ2-7,.,TRBV5-5,.,CASTPGGRDYEQYF,TGTGCCAGCACCCCGGGTGGCAGGGACTACGAGCAGTACTTC
TRBJ1-5,.,TRBV6-4,.,CARRQGNQPQHF,TGTGCCAGGCGACAGGGCAATCAGCCCCAGCATTTT
TRBJ1-2,.,TRBV2,.,CASSADTEYGYTF,TGTGCCAGCAGTGCGGACACGGAATATGGCTACACCTTC
TRBJ2-2,.,TRBV18,TRBD2,CASSPFGTSGVTGELFF,TGTGCCAGCTCACCATTCGGGACTAGCGGGGTCACCGGGGAGCTGTTTTTT
TRBJ1-5,.,TRBV7-2,.,CASSLVGNQPQHF,TGTGCCAGCAGCTTAGTGGGGAATCAGCCCCAGCATTTT
TRBJ2-5,.,TRBV12-5,TRBD1,CASGLGQGEYF,TGTGCTAGTGGTTTGGGACAGGGGGAGTACTTC
TRBJ1-5,.,TRBV30,.,CAWSVQGTQPQHF,TGTGCCTGGAGTGTTCAGGGGACGCAGCCCCAGCATTTT
TRBJ1-2,few,TRBV7-9,.,CASSSGDYGYTF,TGTGCCAGCAGCTCAGGGGACTATGGCTACACCTTC
TRBJ2-7,once,TRBV4-1,TRBD2,CASSQMGLAEQYF,TGCGCCAGCAGCCAAATGGGACTAGCGGAGCAGTACTTC
TRBJ1-2,once,TRBV19,TRBD1,CASSKDRGARDYGYTF,TGTGCCAGTAGCAAGGACAGGGGGGCCAGGGATTATGGCTACACCTTC
TRBJ2-5,once,TRBV5-1,.,CASSWTDGETQYF,TGCGCCAGCAGCTGGACTGACGGAGAGACCCAGTACTTC
TRBJ1-2,.,TRBV7-2,.,CASSLQGSNYGYTF,TGTGCCAGCAGCTTACAGGGATCTAACTATGGCTACACCTTC
TRBJ1-1,.,TRBV5-1,.,CASSLSQGMRAEAFF,TGCGCCAGCAGCTTGTCGCAGGGGATGAGGGCTGAAGCTTTCTTT
TRBJ2-7,.,TRBV27,TRBD1,CASSPSGTGAWKQYF,TGTGCCAGCAGTCCTTCCGGGACAGGGGCTTGGAAGCAGTACTTC
TRBJ2-4,.,TRBV11-2,TRBD2,CASSSNSLAGGNIQYF,TGTGCCAGCAGCTCCAACTCGTTAGCGGGAGGAAACATTCAGTACTTC
TRBJ2-3,.,TRBV4-1,.,CASSQGRQAGRTDTQYF,TGCGCCAGCAGCCAAGGACGACAGGCCGGGCGCACAGATACGCAGTATTTT
TRBJ2-1,.,TRBV7-9,.,CASSPRRGSWDEQFF,TGTGCCAGCAGCCCACGGCGGGGTTCCTGGGATGAGCAGTTCTTC
TRBJ1-3,once,TRBV11-2,.,CASSSGLRNTIYF,TGTGCCAGCAGCTCGGGGTTGCGAAACACCATATATTTT
TRBJ2-7,.,TRBV28,TRBD2,CASSLWTSGSDEQYF,TGTGCCAGCAGTTTATGGACTAGCGGGAGCGACGAGCAGTACTTC
TRBJ2-7,.,TRBV6-1,TRBD2,CASSTGSGLAYEQYF,TGTGCCAGCAGTACCGGTAGCGGGCTAGCCTACGAGCAGTACTTC
TRBJ2-1,.,TRBV19,TRBD2,CASSIGSLSGRLYNEQFF,TGTGCCAGTAGTATAGGTAGCCTTAGCGGGAGGCTTTACAATGAGCAGTTCTTC
TRBJ2-7,.,TRBV19,TRBD2,CASSTPGLAGEYEQYF,TGTGCCAGTAGTACCCCCGGGCTAGCGGGAGAGTACGAGCAGTACTTC
TRBJ2-7,.,TRBV5-1,TRBD1,CASSSPGTGRYEQYF,TGCGCCAGCAGCTCCCCCGGGACAGGGCGATACGAGCAGTACTTC
TRBJ2-5,.,TRBV5-1,TRBD2,CASSSDIGRAGAKTQYF,TGCGCCAGCAGCTCGGATATTGGGAGGGCCGGGGCGAAGACCCAGTACTTC
TRBJ2-3,once,TRBV30,.,CAWSDSTDTQYF,TGTGCCTGGAGTGACTCCACAGATACGCAGTATTTT
TRBJ2-1,.,TRBV7-9,TRBD1,CASRPGTANEQFF,TGTGCCAGCAGGCCCGGGACAGCCAATGAGCAGTTCTTC
TRBJ1-5,few,TRBV25-1,.,CASSEYTANQPQHF,TGTGCCAGCAGTGAATACACAGCGAATCAGCCCCAGCATTTT
TRBJ1-5,.,TRBV19,.,CASKSAGPQKQPQHF,TGTGCCAGTAAGTCAGCTGGACCCCAAAAGCAGCCCCAGCATTTT
TRBJ1-1,.,TRBV9,TRBD1,CASSRGTGMTEAFF,TGTGCCAGCAGCCGAGGGACAGGGATGACTGAAGCTTTCTTT
TRBJ2-1,.,TRBV14,TRBD2,CASSQNPFSSGIEQFF,TGTGCCAGCAGCCAAAATCCCTTCTCTAGCGGGATTGAGCAGTTCTTC
TRBJ1-4,.,TRBV4-1,.,CASSQEQGTTNEKLFF,TGCGCCAGCAGCCAAGAACAGGGCACAACTAATGAAAAACTGTTTTTT
TRBJ2-1,.,TRBV18,TRBD2,CASSLTSGRGNEQFF,TGTGCCAGCTCCCTAACTAGCGGGAGAGGAAATGAGCAGTTCTTC